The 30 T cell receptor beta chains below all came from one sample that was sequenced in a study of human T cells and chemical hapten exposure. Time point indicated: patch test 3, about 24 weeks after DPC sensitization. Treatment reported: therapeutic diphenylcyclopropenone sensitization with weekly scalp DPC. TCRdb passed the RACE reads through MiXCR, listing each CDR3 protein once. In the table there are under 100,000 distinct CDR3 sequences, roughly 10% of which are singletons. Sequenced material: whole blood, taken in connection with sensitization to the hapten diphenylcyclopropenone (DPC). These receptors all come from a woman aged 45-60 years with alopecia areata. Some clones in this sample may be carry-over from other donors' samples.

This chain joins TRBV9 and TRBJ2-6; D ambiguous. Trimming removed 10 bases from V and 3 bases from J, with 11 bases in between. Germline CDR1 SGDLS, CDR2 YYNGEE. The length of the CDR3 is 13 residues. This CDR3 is CAGSRIGANVLTF. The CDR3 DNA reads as TGTGCCGGTTCGAGAATTGGGGCCAACGTCCTGACTTTC.

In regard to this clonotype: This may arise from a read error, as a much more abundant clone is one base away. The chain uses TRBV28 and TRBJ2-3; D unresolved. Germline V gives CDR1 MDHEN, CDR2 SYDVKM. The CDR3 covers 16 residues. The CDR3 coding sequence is TGTGCCAGCAGTTTAGGCCGGGCCCTAAGCACAGATACGCAGAATTTT. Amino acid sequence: CASSLGRALSTDTQNF.

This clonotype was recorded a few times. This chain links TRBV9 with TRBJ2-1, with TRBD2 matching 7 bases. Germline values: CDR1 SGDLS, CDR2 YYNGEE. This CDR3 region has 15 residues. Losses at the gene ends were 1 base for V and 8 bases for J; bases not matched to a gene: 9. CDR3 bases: TGTGCCAGCAGCGTATCGGGGGAGGGTCGAGATGAGCAGTTCTTC. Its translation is CASSVSGEGRDEQFF.

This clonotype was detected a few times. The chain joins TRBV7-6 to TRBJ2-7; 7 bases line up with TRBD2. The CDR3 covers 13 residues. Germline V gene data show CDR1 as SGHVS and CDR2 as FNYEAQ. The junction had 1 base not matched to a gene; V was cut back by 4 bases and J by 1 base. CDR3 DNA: TGTGCCAGCAGCTCGGGACTATCCTACGAGCAGTACTTC. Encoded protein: CASSSGLSYEQYF.

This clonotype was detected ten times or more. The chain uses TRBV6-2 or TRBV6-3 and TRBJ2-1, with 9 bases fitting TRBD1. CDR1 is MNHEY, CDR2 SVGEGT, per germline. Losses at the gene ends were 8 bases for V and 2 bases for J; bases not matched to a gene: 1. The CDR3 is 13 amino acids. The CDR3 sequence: CASRDRAYNEQFF. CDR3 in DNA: TGTGCCAGCCGGGACAGGGCCTACAATGAGCAGTTCTTC.

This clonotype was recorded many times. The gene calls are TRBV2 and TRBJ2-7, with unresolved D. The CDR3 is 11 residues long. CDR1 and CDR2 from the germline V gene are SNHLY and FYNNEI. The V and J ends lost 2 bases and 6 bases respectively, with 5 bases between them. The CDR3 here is CASSEFVEQYF. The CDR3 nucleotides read TGTGCCAGCAGTGAATTCGTCGAGCAGTACTTC.

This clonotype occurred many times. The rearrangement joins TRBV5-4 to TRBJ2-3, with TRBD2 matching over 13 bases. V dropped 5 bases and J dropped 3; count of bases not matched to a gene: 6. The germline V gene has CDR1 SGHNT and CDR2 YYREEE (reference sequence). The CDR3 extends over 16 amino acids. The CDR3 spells CASRPGLAGRTDTQYF. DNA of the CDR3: TGTGCCAGCAGGCCGGGACTAGCGGGACGTACAGATACGCAGTATTTT.

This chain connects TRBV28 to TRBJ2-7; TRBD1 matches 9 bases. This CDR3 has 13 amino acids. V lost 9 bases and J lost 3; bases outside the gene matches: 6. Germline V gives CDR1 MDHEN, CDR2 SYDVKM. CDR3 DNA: TGTGCCAGTGGGACAGGGACGAGCTACGAGCAGTACTTC. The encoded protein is CASGTGTSYEQYF.

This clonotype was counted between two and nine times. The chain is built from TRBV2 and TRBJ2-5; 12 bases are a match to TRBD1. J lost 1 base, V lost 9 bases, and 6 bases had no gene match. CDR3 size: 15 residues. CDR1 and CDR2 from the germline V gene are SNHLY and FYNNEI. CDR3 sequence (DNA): TGTGCCAGTTCACGGGACAGGGGGCCCCAAGAGACCCAGTACTTC. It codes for CASSRDRGPQETQYF.

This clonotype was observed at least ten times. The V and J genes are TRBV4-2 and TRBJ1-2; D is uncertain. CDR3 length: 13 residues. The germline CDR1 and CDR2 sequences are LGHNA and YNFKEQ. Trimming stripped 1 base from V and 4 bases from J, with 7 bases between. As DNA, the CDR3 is TGTGCCAGCAGCCAAGTTGGAGTCTATGGCTACACCTTC. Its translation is CASSQVGVYGYTF.

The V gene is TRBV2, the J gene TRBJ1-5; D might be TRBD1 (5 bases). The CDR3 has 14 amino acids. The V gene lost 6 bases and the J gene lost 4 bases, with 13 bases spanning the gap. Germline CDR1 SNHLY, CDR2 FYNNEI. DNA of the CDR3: TGTGCCAGCAGCTGGGAGGGGAATAATCAGCCCCAGCATTTT. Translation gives CASSWEGNNQPQHF.

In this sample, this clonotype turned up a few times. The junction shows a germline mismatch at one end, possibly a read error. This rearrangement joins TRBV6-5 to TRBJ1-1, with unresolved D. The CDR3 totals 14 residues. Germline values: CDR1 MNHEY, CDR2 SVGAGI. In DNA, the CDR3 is TGTGCCAGCAGGCTACTCGGGGTGACCACTGAAGCTTCCTTT. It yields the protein CASRLLGVTTEASF.

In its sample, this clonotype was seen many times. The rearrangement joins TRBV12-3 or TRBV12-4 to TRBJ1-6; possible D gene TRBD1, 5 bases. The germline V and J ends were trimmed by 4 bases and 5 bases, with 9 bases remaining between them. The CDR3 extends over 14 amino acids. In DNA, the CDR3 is TGTGCCAGCAGTTATGGACATAATAATTCACCCCTCCACTTT. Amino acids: CASSYGHNNSPLHF.

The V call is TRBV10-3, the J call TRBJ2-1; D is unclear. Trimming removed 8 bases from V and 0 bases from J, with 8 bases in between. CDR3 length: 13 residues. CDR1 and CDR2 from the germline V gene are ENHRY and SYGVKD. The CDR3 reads CAIGYPSYNEQFF. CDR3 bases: TGTGCCATCGGATACCCCTCCTACAATGAGCAGTTCTTC.

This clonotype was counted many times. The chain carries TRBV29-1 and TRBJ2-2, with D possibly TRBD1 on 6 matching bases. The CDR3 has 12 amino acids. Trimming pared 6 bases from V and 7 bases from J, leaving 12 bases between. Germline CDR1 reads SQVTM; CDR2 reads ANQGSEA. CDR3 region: CSVGRGGGELFF. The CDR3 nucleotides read TGCAGCGTGGGGCGAGGGGGCGGGGAGCTGTTTTTT.

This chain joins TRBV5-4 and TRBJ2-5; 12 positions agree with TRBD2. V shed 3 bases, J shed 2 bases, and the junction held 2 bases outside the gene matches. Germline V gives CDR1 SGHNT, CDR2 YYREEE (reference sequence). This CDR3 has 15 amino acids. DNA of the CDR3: TGTGCCAGCAGCTCTAGCGGGAGGGGGCAAGAGACCCAGTACTTC. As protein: CASSSSGRGQETQYF.

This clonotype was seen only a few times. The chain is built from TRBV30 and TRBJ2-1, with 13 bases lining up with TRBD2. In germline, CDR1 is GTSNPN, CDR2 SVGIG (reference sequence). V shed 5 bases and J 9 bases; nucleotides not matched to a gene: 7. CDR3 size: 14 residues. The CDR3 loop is CAWAGLAGWGEQFF. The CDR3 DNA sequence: TGTGCCTGGGCGGGACTAGCGGGATGGGGTGAGCAGTTCTTC.

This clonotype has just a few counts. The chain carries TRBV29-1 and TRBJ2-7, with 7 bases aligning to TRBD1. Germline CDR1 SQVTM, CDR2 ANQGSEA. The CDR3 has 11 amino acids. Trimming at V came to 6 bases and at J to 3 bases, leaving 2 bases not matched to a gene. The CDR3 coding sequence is TGCAGCGTAAGGACAGGCTACGAGCAGTACTTC. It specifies CSVRTGYEQYF.

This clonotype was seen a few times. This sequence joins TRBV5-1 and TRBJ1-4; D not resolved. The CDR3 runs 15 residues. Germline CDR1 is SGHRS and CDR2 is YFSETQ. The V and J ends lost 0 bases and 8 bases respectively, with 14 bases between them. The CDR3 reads CASSLDGSRVEKLFF. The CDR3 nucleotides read TGCGCCAGCAGCTTGGACGGCTCCCGGGTGGAAAAACTGTTTTTT.

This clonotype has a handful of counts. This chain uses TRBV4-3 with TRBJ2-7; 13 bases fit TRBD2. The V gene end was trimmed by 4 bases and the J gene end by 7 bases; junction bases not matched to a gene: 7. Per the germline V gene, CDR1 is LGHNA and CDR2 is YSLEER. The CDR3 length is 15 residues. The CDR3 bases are TGCGCCAGCAGCCGCGGGACTAGCGGGACTAAAGAGCAGTACTTC. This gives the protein CASSRGTSGTKEQYF.

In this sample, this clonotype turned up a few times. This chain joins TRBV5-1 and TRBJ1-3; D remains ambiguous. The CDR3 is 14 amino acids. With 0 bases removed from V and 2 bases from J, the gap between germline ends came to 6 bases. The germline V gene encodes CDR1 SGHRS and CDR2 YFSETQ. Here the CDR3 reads CASSLDSPGNTIYF. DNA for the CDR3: TGCGCCAGCAGCTTGGATTCACCTGGAAACACCATATATTTT.

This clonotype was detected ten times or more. CDR3 nucleotide sequence: TGCGCCAGCAGCCAAAGTCCGGAGGGGGCCTATAATTCACCCCTCCACTTT. Translated, it gives CASSQSPEGAYNSPLHF. This chain joins TRBV4-3 and TRBJ1-6, with D tentatively TRBD1 (6 bases). The germline V gene encodes CDR1 LGHNA and CDR2 YSLEER. The CDR3 is 17 amino acids. V lost 2 bases to trimming and J lost 2 bases, with 13 bases between them.

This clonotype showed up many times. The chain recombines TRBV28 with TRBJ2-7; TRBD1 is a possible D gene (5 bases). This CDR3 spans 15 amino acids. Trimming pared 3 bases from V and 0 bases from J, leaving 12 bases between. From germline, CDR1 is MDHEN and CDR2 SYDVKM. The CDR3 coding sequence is TGTGCCAGCAGTTTGTCCAGGGTCACCTCCTACGAGCAGTACTTC. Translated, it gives CASSLSRVTSYEQYF. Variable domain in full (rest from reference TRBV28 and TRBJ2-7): DVKVTQSSRYLVKRTGEKVFLECVQDMDHENMFWYRQDPGLGLRLIYFSYDVKMKEKGDIPEGYSVSREKKERFSLILESASTNQTSMYLCASSLSRVTSYEQYFGPGTRLTVT.

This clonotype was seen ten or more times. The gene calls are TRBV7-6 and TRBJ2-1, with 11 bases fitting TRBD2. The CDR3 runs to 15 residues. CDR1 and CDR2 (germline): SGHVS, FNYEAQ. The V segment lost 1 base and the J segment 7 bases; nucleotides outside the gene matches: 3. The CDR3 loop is CASSLELAGANEQFF. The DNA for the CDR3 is TGTGCCAGCAGCTTAGAACTAGCGGGAGCGAATGAGCAGTTCTTC.

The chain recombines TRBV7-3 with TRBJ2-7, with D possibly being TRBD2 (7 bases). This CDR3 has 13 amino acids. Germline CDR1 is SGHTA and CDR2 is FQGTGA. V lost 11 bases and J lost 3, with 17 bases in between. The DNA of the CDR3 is TGTGCCGTTGGGGGGGCAGCCGGCTACGAGCAGTACTTC. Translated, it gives CAVGGAAGYEQYF.

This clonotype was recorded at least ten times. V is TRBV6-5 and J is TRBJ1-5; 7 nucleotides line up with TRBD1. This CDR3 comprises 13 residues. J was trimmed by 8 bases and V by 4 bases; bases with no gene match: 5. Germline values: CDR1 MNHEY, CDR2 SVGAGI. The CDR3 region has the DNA TGTGCCAGCAGTTCAACCAGGGGGAAGCCCCAGCATTTT. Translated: CASSSTRGKPQHF.

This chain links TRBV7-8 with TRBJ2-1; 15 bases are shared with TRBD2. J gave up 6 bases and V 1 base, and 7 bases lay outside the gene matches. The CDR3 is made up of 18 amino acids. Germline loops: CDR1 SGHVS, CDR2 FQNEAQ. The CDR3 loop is CASSLVGTSGRNRNEQFF. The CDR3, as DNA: TGTGCCAGCAGCTTAGTGGGGACTAGCGGGAGGAACCGCAATGAGCAGTTCTTC.

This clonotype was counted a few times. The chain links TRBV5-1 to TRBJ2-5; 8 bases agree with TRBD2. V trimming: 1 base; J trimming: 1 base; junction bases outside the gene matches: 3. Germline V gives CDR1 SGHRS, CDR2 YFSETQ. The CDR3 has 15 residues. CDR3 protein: CASSLTGGTQETQYF. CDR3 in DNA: TGCGCCAGCAGCTTGACGGGAGGGACCCAAGAGACCCAGTACTTC.

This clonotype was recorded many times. The CDR3 DNA follows: TGTGCCAGCAGTTACTCGGTAGGGGGCCGTTCACCCCTCCACTTT. It codes for CASSYSVGGRSPLHF. The chain carries TRBV6-5 and TRBJ1-6; 7 nucleotides align to TRBD1. V was clipped by 0 bases and J by 9 bases; unmatched bases: 5. Germline-derived CDR1 and CDR2 are MNHEY and SVGAGI. The CDR3 runs 15 residues.

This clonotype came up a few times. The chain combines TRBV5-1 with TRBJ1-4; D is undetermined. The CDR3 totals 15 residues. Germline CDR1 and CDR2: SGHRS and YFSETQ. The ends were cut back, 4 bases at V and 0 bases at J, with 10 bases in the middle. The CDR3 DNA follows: TGCGCCAGCAGCAAAGCGCGTGCAACTAATGAAAAACTGTTTTTT. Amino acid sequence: CASSKARATNEKLFF.